This T cell receptor (beta chain) derives from a study of blood T cell repertoires in COVID-19. The overall study: The United States, Italy and Spain supplied acute and convalescent COVID-19 samples.

Clones were read by immunoSEQ multiplex PCR, and TCRdb kept only the in-frame ones, dropping some. The profile shows almost 400,000 clones, around nine tenths of them singletons. Looked up from germline, CDR1 is MDHEN and CDR2 is SYDVKM. V was clipped by 2 bases and J by 4 bases; unmatched bases: 10. The length of the CDR3 is 16 residues. This clone was found a few times. Sequencing input: PBMCs or T cells enriched from blood (not recorded which). The chain combines TRBV28 with TRBJ2-7; TRBD1 matches at 8 bases. This TCR derives from a woman between 25 and 40 years old with acute COVID-19. The CDR3 nucleotides read TGTGCCAGCAGTTTACCCGGACAGGGAAAGAAATACGAGCAGTACTTC. It translates to CASSLPGQGKKYEQYF.